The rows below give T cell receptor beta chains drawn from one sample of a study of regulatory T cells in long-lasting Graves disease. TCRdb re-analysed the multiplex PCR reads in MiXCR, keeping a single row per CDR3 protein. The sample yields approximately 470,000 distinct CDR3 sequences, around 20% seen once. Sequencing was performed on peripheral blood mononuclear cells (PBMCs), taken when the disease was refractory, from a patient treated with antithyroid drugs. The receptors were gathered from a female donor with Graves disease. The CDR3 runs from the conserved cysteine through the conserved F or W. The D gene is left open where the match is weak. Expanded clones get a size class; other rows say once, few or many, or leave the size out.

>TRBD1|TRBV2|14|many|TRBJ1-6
TGTGCCACCCATCAGGGGGGCTATAATTCACCCCTCCACTTT
CATHQGGYNSPLHF
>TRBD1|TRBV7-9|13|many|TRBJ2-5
TGTGCCAGCAGCGGACAGGCTAAAGAGACCCAGTACTTC
CASSGQAKETQYF
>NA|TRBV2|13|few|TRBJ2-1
TGTGCCAGCAGTGGGCAGTCCTACAATGAGCAGTTCTTC
CASSGQSYNEQFF
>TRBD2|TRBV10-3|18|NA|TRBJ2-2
TGTGCCATCAGTGAGGGGAGACTAGCGGGAGGGAACACCGGGGAGCTGTTTTTT
CAISEGRLAGGNTGELFF
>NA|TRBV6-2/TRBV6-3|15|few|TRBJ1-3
TGTGCCAGCAGTGAGGGGAGGGGGTCTGGAAACACCATATATTTT
CASSEGRGSGNTIYF
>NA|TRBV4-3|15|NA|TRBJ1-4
TGCGCCAGCAGCCAAGAAAGTGGGTGGAGGGAAAAACTGTTTTTT
CASSQESGWREKLFF
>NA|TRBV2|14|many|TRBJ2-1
TGTGCCAGCAGTGAGGGAGGGGGCAGGGGGCATCAGTTCTTC
CASSEGGGRGHQFF
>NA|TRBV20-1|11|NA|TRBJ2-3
TGCAGTGCAGATCCAGCTGATACGCAGTATTTT
CSADPADTQYF
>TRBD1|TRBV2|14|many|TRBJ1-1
TGTGCCAGCAGTGCCGGGACAGGAGTCACTGAAGCTTTCTTT
CASSAGTGVTEAFF
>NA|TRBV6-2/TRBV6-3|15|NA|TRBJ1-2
TGTGCCAGCAGTTACACGGCAGGGAACAACTATGGCTACACCTTC
CASSYTAGNNYGYTF
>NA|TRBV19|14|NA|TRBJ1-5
TGTGCCAGTAGTAAAACAGGGAAAGGTCAGCCCCAGCATTTT
CASSKTGKGQPQHF
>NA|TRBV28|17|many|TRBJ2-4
TGTGCCAGCAGTTTTGGGTCCCGGGGGCTAGCCAAAAACATTCAGTACTTC
CASSFGSRGLAKNIQYF
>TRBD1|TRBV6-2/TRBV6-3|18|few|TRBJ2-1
TGTGCCAGCAGTTGGGACAGGGCGGGCGCGGGAACCAACAATGAGCAGTTCTTC
CASSWDRAGAGTNNEQFF
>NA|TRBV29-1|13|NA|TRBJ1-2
TGCAGCGTTCAACAGACACCCCAATATGGCTACACCTTC
CSVQQTPQYGYTF
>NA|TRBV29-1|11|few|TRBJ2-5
TGCAGCGTTGCTTACCAAGAGACCCAGTACTTC
CSVAYQETQYF
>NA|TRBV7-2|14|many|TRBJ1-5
TGTGCCAGCAGCTTAGGGGGTCATAATCAGCCCCAGCATTTT
CASSLGGHNQPQHF
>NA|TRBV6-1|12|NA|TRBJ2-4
TGTGCCAGCGGCCTTACCAAAAACATTCAGTACTTC
CASGLTKNIQYF
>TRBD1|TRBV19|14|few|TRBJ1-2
TGTGCCAGCACCCCCTCAGGGGGGGGTTATGGCTACACCTTC
CASTPSGGGYGYTF
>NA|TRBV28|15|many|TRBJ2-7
TGTGCCAGCAGTTTAACCCTCTTGGAGCTCTACGAGCAGTACTTC
CASSLTLLELYEQYF
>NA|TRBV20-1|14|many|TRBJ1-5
TGCAGTGCTAGCGAGGGAGACTACAATCAGCCCCAGCATTTT
CSASEGDYNQPQHF
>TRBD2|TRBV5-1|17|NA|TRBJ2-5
TGCGCCAGCAGCTACCCGGGACTAGCGGGGCTTTCGGAGACCCAGTACTTC
CASSYPGLAGLSETQYF
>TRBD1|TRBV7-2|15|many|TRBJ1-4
TGTGCCAGCAGCACCGGACAGGGCAGTAATGAAAAACTGTTTTTT
CASSTGQGSNEKLFF
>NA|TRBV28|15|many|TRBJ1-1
TGTGCCAGCAGCCCCGTGGGACCTTCGAACACTGAAGCTTTCTTT
CASSPVGPSNTEAFF
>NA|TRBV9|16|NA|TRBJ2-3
TGTGCCAGCAGCGTAGCTAGGGCCGCTAGCACAGATACGCAGTATTTT
CASSVARAASTDTQYF
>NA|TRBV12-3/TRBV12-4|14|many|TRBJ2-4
TGTGCCAGCAGTTTTTCCAGGGGCACAAACATTCAGTACTTC
CASSFSRGTNIQYF
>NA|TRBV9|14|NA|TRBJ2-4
TGTGCCAGCAGCCCCCAGTTAGCCAAAAACATTCAGTACTTC
CASSPQLAKNIQYF
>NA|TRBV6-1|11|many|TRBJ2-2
TGTGCCAGCACCTATCCCGGGGAGCTGTTTTTT
CASTYPGELFF
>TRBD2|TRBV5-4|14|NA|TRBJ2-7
TGTGCCAGCAGCGCCCGGGACTACCCGTCTGAGCAGTACTTC
CASSARDYPSEQYF
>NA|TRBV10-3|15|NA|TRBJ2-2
TGTGCCATCAGTTCCGGGACACTTAACACCGGGGAGCTGTTTTTT
CAISSGTLNTGELFF
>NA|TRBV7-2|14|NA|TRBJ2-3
TGTGCCAGCAGCTTAGTCTGGGGTGGAGATACGCAGTATTTT
CASSLVWGGDTQYF
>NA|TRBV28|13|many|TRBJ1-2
TGTGCCAGCAGTTTCCGGGGCCCCTATGGCTACACCTTC
CASSFRGPYGYTF
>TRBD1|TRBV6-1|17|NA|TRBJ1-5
TGTGCCAGCAGCCGACGCCGGGACTTTCAGGGGGATCAGCCCCAGCATTTT
CASSRRRDFQGDQPQHF
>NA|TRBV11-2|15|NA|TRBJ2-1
TGTGCCAGCAGCTTAGCGGCTAGCTTCTACAATGAGCAGTTCTTC
CASSLAASFYNEQFF
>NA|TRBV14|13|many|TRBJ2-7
TGTGCCAGCAGCCAAGGAATCCCACACGAGCAGTACTTC
CASSQGIPHEQYF
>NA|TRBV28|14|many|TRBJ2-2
TGTGCCAGCACCGTTGGGGATGGAACCGGGGAGCTGTTTTTT
CASTVGDGTGELFF
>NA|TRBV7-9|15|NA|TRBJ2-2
TGTGCCAGCAGCTCCGACGTATTCGGAACCGGGGAGCTGTTTTTT
CASSSDVFGTGELFF
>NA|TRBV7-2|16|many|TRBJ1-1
TGTGCCAGCAGCCCCCCGGGACGGCCCACTCACACTGAAGCTTTCTTT
CASSPPGRPTHTEAFF
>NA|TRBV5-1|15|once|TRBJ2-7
TGCGCCAGCAGCTTGGTTCCGGACACCGGGGGCGAGCAGTACTTC
CASSLVPDTGGEQYF